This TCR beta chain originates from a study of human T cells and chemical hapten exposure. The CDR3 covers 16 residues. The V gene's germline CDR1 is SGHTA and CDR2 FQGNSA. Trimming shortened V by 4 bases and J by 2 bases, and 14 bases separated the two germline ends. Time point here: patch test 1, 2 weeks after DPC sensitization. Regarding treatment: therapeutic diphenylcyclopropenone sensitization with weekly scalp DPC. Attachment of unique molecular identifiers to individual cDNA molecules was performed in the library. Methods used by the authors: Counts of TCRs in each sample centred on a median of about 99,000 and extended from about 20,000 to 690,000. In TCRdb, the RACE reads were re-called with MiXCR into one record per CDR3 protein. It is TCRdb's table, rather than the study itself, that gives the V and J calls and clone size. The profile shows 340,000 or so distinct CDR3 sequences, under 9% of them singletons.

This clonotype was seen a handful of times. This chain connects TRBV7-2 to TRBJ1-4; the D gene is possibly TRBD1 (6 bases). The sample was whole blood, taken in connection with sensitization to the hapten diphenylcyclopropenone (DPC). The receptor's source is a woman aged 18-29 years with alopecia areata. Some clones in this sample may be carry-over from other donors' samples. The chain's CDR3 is CASSSDLGATNEKLFF. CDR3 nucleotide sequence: TGTGCCAGCAGCTCCGATTTGGGGGCTACTAATGAAAAACTGTTTTTT.